These 14 T cell receptor beta chains came from one sample sequenced in a study of cytomegalovirus exposure and HLA in healthy donors. The PCR employed 60 Vbeta primers together with 13 Jbeta primers. Profiled with immunoSEQ multiplex PCR; TCRdb holds only in-frame clones, not every one. The sample shows 150,000 to 200,000 clones, roughly 70% of them seen only once. The sequenced sample was PBMCs. The receptors originated from a man aged 25-45 years in good health and CMV-seropositive.

This chain links TRBV6-4 with TRBJ2-7; TRBD2 agrees at 7 bases. The length of the CDR3 is 16 residues. Germline V gene data show CDR1 as MRHNA and CDR2 as SNTAGT. J lost 4 bases, V lost 2 bases, and 11 bases had no gene match. The DNA for the CDR3 is TGTGCCAGCAGTGACAGCCTGGGAGGGGTGAATTACGAGCAGTACTTC. It codes for CASSDSLGGVNYEQYF.

The chain uses TRBV5-1 and TRBJ2-1; no clear D gene. The CDR3 contains 12 residues. Germline CDR1 is SGHRS and CDR2 is YFSETQ. The V gene lost 0 bases and the J gene lost 7 bases, with 5 bases spanning the gap. The CDR3 DNA follows: TGCGCCAGCAGCTTGGTTGAGAATGAGCAGTTCTTC. Residues: CASSLVENEQFF.

V gene TRBV7-3 combines with J gene TRBJ2-7; D possibly corresponds to TRBD2 (6 bases). Trimming removed 2 bases from V and 13 bases from J, with 15 bases in between. Per germline, CDR1 SGHTA and CDR2 FQGTGA. CDR3 length: 12 residues. The CDR3 DNA follows: TGTGCCAGCAGCTTAGGTAGCGGAAGGCAATACTTC. This encodes CASSLGSGRQYF.

The V and J genes are TRBV7-3 and TRBJ2-7, with 7 bases lining up with TRBD2. Germline V gene lookup returns CDR1 SGHTA and CDR2 FQGTGA. The CDR3 is made up of 12 amino acids. J lost 7 bases, V lost 2 bases, and 2 bases had no gene match. This chain's CDR3 is CASSLGGGEQYF. CDR3 coding DNA: TGTGCCAGCAGCTTAGGGGGAGGGGAGCAGTACTTC.

The chain joins TRBV6-5 to TRBJ2-3; D call uncertain. The CDR3 covers 15 residues. V lost 5 bases to trimming and J lost 0 bases, with 12 bases between them. Germline V gives CDR1 MNHEY, CDR2 SVGAGI. CDR3 nucleotide sequence: TGTGCCAGCAGTGGGTTAGCCGATAGCACAGATACGCAGTATTTT. Translated, it gives CASSGLADSTDTQYF.

This clone occurred a few times. V gene TRBV9 combines with J gene TRBJ2-6; TRBD1 agrees at 7 bases. From germline, CDR1 is SGDLS and CDR2 YYNGEE. CDR3 size: 15 residues. The V segment lost 4 bases and the J segment 2 bases; nucleotides outside the gene matches: 3. CDR3 sequence reads: CASSSTGTGANVLTF. The CDR3 coding sequence is TGTGCCAGCAGCTCGACAGGGACTGGGGCCAACGTCCTGACTTTC. Combining the CDR3 with reference TRBV9 and TRBJ2-6 gives the whole variable domain DSGVTQTPKHLITATGQRVTLRCSPRSGDLSVYWYQQSLDQGLQFLIQYYNGEERAKGNILERFSAQQFPDLHSELNLSSLELGDSALYFCASSSTGTGANVLTFGAGSRLTVL.

This clone occurred a few times. This chain links TRBV6-5 with TRBJ1-4; 7 bases align to TRBD1. This CDR3 is built from 13 residues. The V gene's germline CDR1 is MNHEY and CDR2 SVGAGI. V trimming: 5 bases; J trimming: 9 bases; junction bases outside the gene matches: 6. The CDR3: CASSLGDSQKLFF. In DNA form, the CDR3 reads TGTGCCAGCAGTCTCGGGGACAGTCAAAAACTGTTTTTT.

Concerning this clone itself: One end of the junction does not line up with germline, which may come from a read error. This sequence joins TRBV7-9 and TRBJ2-7; 11 bases agree with TRBD2. This CDR3 has 14 residues. CDR1 and CDR2 (germline): SEHNR, FQNEAQ (reference sequence). The CDR3 here is CASSLAGGSYEQYF. The CDR3 DNA reads as TGTGCCAGCAGCCTAGCGGGGGGCTCCTACGAGCAGTACTTC. The whole variable domain, remainder taken from reference TRBV7-9 and TRBJ2-7, is DTGVSQNPRHKITKRGQNVTFRCDPISEHNRLYWYRQTLGQGPEFLTYFQNEAQLEKSRLLSDRFSAERPKGSFSTLEIQRTEQGDSAMYLCASSLAGGSYEQYFGPGTRLTVT.

This clone was seen only a few times. Here the CDR3 DNA reads TGTGCCATCAGTGAGTCGACTAGCGGGTTCTACGAGCAGTACTTC. Protein product: CAISESTSGFYEQYF. This sequence joins TRBV10-3 and TRBJ2-7; 10 bases are shared with TRBD2. Trimming removed 0 bases from V and 3 bases from J; junction bases left unmatched: 2. Germline loops: CDR1 ENHRY, CDR2 SYGVKD. This CDR3 is 15 amino acids long.

The genes are TRBV4-1 and TRBJ2-3; D perhaps matches TRBD2 (5 bases). Germline V gene data show CDR1 as MGHRA and CDR2 as YSYEKL. With 4 bases removed from V and 2 bases from J, the gap between germline ends came to 13 bases. CDR3 length: 15 amino acids. CDR3 DNA: TGCGCCAGCAGCCGTCCCGGGGAAACCACAGATACGCAGTATTTT. As protein: CASSRPGETTDTQYF.

J is TRBJ1-2 and V is TRBV5-8; D is possibly TRBD1 (6 bases). Germline-derived CDR1 and CDR2 are SGHTS and YDEGEE. V was pared by 3 bases and J by 3 bases, with 15 bases between. The CDR3 spans 15 residues. CDR3 coding DNA: TGTGCCAGCAGCTCCGCAGGGGTATTAGACTATGGCTACACCTTC. Encoded protein: CASSSAGVLDYGYTF. The full variable domain, in which reference TRBV5-8 and TRBJ1-2 provide the parts outside the CDR3, is EAGVTQSPTHLIKTRGQQATLRCSPISGHTSVYWYQQALGLGLQFLLWYDEGEERNRGNFPPRFSGRQFPNYSSELNVNALELEDSALYLCASSSAGVLDYGYTFGSGTRLTVV.

The chain employs TRBV21-1 and TRBJ1-5. TRBV21-1 is tagged as a pseudogene. The CDR3 runs to 15 residues. In nucleotides, the CDR3 is TGTGCCAGCAGCTCCCGCGCGGGTGCCTGTCAGCCCCAGCATTTT. It yields the protein CASSSRAGACQPQHF.

The V gene is TRBV28, the J gene TRBJ2-7; 10 bases agree with TRBD2. The CDR3 is 15 amino acids. Losses at the gene ends were 6 bases for V and 5 bases for J; bases not matched to a gene: 10. The germline V gene has CDR1 MDHEN and CDR2 SYDVKM. CDR3 nucleotide sequence: TGTGCCAGCAGGACGGCGGAGAGCGGGAGGGACGAGCAGTACTTC. Its protein product is CASRTAESGRDEQYF.

V gene TRBV7-9 combines with J gene TRBJ1-1, with a possible D match to TRBD1 (5 bases). The CDR3 is made up of 15 amino acids. Trimming took off 6 bases at V and 3 bases at J, with 17 bases between the two ends. Germline V CDR1 and CDR2: SEHNR, FQNEAQ (reference sequence). CDR3 amino acids: CASSLSGGSYTEAFF. DNA for the CDR3: TGTGCCAGCAGTCTGAGCGGGGGTTCGTACACTGAAGCTTTCTTT.